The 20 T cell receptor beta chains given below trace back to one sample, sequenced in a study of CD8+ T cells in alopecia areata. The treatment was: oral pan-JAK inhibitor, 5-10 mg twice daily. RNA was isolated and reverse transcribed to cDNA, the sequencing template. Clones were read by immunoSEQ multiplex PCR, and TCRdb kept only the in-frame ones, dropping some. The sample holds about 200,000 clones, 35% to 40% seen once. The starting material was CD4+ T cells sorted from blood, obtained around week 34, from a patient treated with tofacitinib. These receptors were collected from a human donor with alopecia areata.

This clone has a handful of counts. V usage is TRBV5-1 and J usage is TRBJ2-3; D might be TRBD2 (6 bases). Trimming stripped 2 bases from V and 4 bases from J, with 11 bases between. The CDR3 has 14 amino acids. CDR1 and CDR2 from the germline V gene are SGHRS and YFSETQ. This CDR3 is CASSFGGIADTQYF. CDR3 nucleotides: TGCGCCAGCAGCTTTGGAGGGATTGCAGATACGCAGTATTTT. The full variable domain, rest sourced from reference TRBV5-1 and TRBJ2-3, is KAGVTQTPRYLIKTRGQQVTLSCSPISGHRSVSWYQQTPGQGLQFLFEYFSETQRNKGNFPGRFSGRQFSNSRSEMNVSTLELGDSALYLCASSFGGIADTQYFGPGTRLTVL.

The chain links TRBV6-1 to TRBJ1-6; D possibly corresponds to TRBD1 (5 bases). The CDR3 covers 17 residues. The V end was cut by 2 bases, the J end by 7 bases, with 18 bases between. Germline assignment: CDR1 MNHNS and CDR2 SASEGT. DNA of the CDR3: TGTGCCAGCAGTGAACTTTCCTTATGGGGGAGGAATTCACCCCTCCACTTT. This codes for CASSELSLWGRNSPLHF.

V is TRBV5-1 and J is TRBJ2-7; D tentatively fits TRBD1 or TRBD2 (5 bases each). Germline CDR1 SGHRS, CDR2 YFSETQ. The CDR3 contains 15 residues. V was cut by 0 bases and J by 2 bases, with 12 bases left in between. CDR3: CASSLGGTETYEQYF. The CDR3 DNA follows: TGCGCCAGCAGCTTGGGGGGGACCGAAACCTACGAGCAGTACTTC.

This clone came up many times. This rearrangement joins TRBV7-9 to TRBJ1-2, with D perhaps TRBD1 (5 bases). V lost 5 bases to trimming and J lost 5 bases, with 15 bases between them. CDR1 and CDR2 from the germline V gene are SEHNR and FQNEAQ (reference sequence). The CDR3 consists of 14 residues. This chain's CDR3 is CASSTGQPPYGYTF. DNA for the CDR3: TGTGCCAGCAGCACAGGACAACCTCCTTATGGCTACACCTTC.

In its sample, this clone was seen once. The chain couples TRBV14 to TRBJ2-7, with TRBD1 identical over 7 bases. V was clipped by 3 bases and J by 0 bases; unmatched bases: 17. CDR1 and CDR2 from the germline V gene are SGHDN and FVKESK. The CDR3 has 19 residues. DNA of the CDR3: TGTGCCAGCAGCCAGCGACAGGGTTGGGACCCCCAGCCCTCCTACGAGCAGTACTTC. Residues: CASSQRQGWDPQPSYEQYF.

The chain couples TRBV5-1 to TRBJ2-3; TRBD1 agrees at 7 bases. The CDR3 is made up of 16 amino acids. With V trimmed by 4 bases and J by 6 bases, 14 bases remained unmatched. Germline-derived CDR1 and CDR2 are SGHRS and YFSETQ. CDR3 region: CASSGTPGQLRDTQYF. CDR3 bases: TGCGCCAGCAGCGGAACTCCGGGACAGCTCCGGGATACGCAGTATTTT.

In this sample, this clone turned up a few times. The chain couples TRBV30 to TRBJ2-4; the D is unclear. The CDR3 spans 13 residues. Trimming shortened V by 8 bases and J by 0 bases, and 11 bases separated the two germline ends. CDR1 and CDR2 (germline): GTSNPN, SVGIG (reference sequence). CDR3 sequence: CASETEAKNIQYF. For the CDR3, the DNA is TGTGCCAGCGAGACGGAAGCCAAAAACATTCAGTACTTC.

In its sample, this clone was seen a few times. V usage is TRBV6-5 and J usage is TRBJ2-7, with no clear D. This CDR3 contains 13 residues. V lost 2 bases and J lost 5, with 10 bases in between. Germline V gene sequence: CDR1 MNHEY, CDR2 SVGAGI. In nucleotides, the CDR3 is TGTGCCAGCAGTTACGTAGGACGGAACGAGCAGTACTTC. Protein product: CASSYVGRNEQYF.

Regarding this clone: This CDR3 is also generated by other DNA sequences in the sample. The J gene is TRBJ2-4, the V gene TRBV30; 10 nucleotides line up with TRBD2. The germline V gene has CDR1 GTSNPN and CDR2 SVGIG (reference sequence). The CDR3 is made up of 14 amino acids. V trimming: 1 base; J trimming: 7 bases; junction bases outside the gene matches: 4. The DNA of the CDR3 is TGTGCCTGGAGTGGAGATAGCGGGGGGAACATTCAGTACTTC. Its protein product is CAWSGDSGGNIQYF. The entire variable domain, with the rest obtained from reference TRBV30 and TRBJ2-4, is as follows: SQTIHQWPATLVQPVGSPLSLECTVEGTSNPNLYWYRQAAGRGLQLLFYSVGIGQISSEVPQNLSASRPQDRQFILSSKKLLLSDSGFYLCAWSGDSGGNIQYFGAGTRLSVL.

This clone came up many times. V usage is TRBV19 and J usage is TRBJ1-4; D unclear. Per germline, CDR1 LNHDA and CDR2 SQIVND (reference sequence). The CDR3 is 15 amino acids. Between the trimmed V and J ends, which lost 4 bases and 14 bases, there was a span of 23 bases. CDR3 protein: CASSTGRVTNAPLFF. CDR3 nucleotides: TGTGCCAGTAGTACCGGAAGAGTGACGAACGCCCCCCTGTTTTTT.

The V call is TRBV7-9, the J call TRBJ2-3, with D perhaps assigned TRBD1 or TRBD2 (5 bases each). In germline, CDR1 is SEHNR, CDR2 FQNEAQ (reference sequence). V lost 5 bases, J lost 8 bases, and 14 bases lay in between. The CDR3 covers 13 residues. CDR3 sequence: CASSPGAQSTQYF. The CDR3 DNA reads TGTGCCAGCAGCCCCGGGGCCCAAAGTACGCAGTATTTT.

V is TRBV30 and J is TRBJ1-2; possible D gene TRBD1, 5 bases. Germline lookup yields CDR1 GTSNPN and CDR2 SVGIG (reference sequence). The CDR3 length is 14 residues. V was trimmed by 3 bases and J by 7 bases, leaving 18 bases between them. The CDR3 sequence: CAWRVRQIAGGYTF. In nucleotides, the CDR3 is TGTGCCTGGAGGGTTCGACAGATCGCGGGTGGCTACACCTTC.

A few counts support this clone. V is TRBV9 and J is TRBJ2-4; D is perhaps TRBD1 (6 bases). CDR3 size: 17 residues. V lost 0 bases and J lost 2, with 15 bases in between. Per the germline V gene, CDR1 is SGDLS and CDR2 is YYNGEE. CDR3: CASSVAGGGWTKNIQYF. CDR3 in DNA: TGTGCCAGCAGCGTAGCTGGGGGCGGATGGACCAAAAACATTCAGTACTTC.

For the CDR3, the DNA is TGTGCCAGCAGTTACGGACTGGGGGACGAGGAGCAGTACTTC. Its translation: CASSYGLGDEEQYF. V gene TRBV6-6 combines with J gene TRBJ2-7; D assignment may be TRBD1 or TRBD2 (5 bases each). Trimming took 2 bases from V and 7 from J, leaving 15 bases between them. The CDR3 contains 14 residues. The germline V gene encodes CDR1 MNHNY and CDR2 SVGAGI (reference sequence).

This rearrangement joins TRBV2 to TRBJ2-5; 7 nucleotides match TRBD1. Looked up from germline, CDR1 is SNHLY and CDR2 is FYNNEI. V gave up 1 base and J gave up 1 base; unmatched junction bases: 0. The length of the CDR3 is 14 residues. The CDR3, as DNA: TGTGCCAGCAGTGAAGACAGGGGCCAAGAGACCCAGTACTTC. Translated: CASSEDRGQETQYF.

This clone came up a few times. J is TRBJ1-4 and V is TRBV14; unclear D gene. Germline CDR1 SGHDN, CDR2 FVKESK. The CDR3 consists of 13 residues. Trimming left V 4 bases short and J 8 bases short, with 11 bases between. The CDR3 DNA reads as TGTGCCAGCAGCCCCCGGCGGGCCGAAAAACTGTTTTTT. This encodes CASSPRRAEKLFF.

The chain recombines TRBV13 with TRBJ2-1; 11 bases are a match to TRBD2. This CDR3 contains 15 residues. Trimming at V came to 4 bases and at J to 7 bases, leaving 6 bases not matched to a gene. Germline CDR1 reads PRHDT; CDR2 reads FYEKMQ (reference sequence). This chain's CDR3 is CASSYLAGGGNEQFF. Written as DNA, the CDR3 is TGTGCCAGCAGCTACCTAGCGGGAGGAGGGAATGAGCAGTTCTTC.

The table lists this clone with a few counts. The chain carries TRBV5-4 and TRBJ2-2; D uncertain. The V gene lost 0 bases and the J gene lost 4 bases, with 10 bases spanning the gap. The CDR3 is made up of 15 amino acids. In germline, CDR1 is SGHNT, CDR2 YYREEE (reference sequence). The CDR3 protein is CASSLEFQVTGELFF. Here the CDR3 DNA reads TGTGCCAGCAGCTTGGAATTTCAGGTCACCGGGGAGCTGTTTTTT.

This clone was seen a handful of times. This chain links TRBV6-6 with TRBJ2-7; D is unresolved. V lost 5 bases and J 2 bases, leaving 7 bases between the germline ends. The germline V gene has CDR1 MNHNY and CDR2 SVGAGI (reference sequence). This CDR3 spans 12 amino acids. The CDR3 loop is CASSGATYEQYF. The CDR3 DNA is TGTGCCAGCAGTGGTGCCACCTACGAGCAGTACTTC.

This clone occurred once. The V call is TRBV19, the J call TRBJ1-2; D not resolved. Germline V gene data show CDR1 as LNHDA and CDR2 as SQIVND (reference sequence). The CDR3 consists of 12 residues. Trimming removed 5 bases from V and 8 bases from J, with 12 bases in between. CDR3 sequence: CASSFGRGGYTF. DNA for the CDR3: TGTGCCAGTAGTTTTGGACGTGGGGGCTACACCTTC.